A single sample gave rise to the 21 T cell receptor beta chains below, sequenced in a study of cytomegalovirus exposure and HLA in healthy donors. The PCR ran on 60 Vbeta and 13 Jbeta primers. Libraries were prepared by immunoSEQ multiplex PCR; TCRdb keeps only in-frame clonotypes and omits some of them. The sample has about 110,000 clones; over 60% are singletons. Sequences were obtained from PBMCs. The receptors shown here come from a woman aged 60-75 years in good health and CMV-seropositive.

The chain links TRBV27 to TRBJ2-7; 8 nucleotides match TRBD1. The CDR3 has 15 residues. CDR1 is MNHEY and CDR2 is SMNVEV in the germline V gene (reference sequence). The ends lost 5 bases at V and 2 bases at J; junction bases unmatched: 8. The CDR3: CASSRRQGITYEQYF. The CDR3 nucleotides are TGTGCCAGCAGTCGTCGACAGGGGATTACCTACGAGCAGTACTTC.

This clone came up once. V usage is TRBV5-1 and J usage is TRBJ2-7; 10 bases match TRBD2. The CDR3 totals 12 residues. J gave up 5 bases and V 4 bases, and 0 bases lay outside the gene matches. Germline V gene sequence: CDR1 SGHRS, CDR2 YFSETQ. The CDR3 here is CASSLAGDEQYF. CDR3 in DNA: TGCGCCAGCAGCCTAGCGGGAGACGAGCAGTACTTC.

The CDR3 DNA reads as TGTGCCAGCAGTGACGGACAGGGGGGGTACGAGCAGTACTTC. Protein sequence: CASSDGQGGYEQYF. V and J are TRBV6-6 and TRBJ2-7; 10 positions agree with TRBD1. CDR1 is MNHNY, CDR2 SVGAGI, per germline (reference sequence). The CDR3 has 14 residues. Trimming cost V 5 bases and J 4 bases; bases outside gene matches: 5.

The genes are TRBV6-5 and TRBJ1-1; possibly TRBD1 for D (5 bases). The CDR3 runs 12 residues. Germline V gene lookup returns CDR1 MNHEY and CDR2 SVGAGI. The V end was cut by 5 bases, the J end by 5 bases, with 9 bases between. CDR3 sequence: CASSAQGTEAFF. CDR3 DNA: TGTGCCAGCAGTGCTCAGGGAACTGAAGCTTTCTTT.

This clone was seen a handful of times. The chain couples TRBV2 to TRBJ1-5; perhaps TRBD1 as D (6 bases). Germline V gives CDR1 SNHLY, CDR2 FYNNEI. The CDR3 runs to 15 residues. The germline V and J ends were trimmed by 5 bases and 6 bases, with 17 bases remaining between them. This chain's CDR3 is CASSRTGMRSQPQHF. The CDR3 nucleotides are TGTGCCAGCAGTCGAACAGGGATGAGGTCTCAGCCCCAGCATTTT. Complete variable domain (other parts from reference TRBV2 and TRBJ1-5): EPEVTQTPSHQVTQMGQEVILRCVPISNHLYFYWYRQILGQKVEFLVSFYNNEISEKSEIFDDQFSVERPDGSNFTLKIRSTKLEDSAMYFCASSRTGMRSQPQHFGDGTRLSIL.

V usage is TRBV10-2 and J usage is TRBJ1-1; D is undetermined. The V end was cut by 4 bases, the J end by 0 bases, with 24 bases between. Per the germline V gene, CDR1 is WSHSY and CDR2 is SAAADI. The CDR3 has 19 amino acids. The CDR3 DNA follows: TGCGCCAGCAGTGTAGGCCGGCCCCCTAGTATCCTTATGAACACTGAAGCTTTCTTT. It encodes CASSVGRPPSILMNTEAFF.

This clone was seen just once. J is TRBJ1-5 and V is TRBV6-5, with D possibly TRBD1 on 6 matching bases. Germline V lookup: CDR1 MNHEY, CDR2 SVGAGI. Deletions cut 4 bases from V and 6 bases from J, with 19 bases between. CDR3 length: 16 residues. CDR3 region: CASSSQTGLGIQPQHF. CDR3 bases: TGTGCCAGCAGTTCCCAGACAGGATTGGGAATTCAGCCCCAGCATTTT.

About this clone itself: One end of the junction is discordant with germline, which a read error may explain. The chain links TRBV30 to TRBJ1-4; D ambiguous. Germline lookup yields CDR1 GTSNPN and CDR2 SVGIG (reference sequence). This CDR3 is built from 12 residues. CDR3 sequence (DNA): TGCCGCCCGCGTTACCTCGGGGAAAAACTGTTTTTT. Its translation is CRPRYLGEKLFF.

This clone was counted only a few times. This chain uses TRBV27 with TRBJ2-2; no clear D. V was cut by 3 bases and J by 2 bases, with 10 bases left in between. From germline, CDR1 is MNHEY and CDR2 SMNVEV (reference sequence). The CDR3 is 15 amino acids. The CDR3 DNA reads TGTGCCAGCAGTTTGCTGAGGATAAACACCGGGGAGCTGTTTTTT. This sequence encodes CASSLLRINTGELFF.

This CDR3 is CASRKIAITDTQYF. CDR3 DNA: TGTGCCAGCAGAAAGATAGCCATCACAGATACGCAGTATTTT. This chain uses TRBV4-2 with TRBJ2-3; D is undetermined. The V gene lost 6 bases and the J gene lost 2 bases, with 12 bases spanning the gap. Per germline, CDR1 LGHNA and CDR2 YNFKEQ. This CDR3 comprises 14 residues.

The rearrangement uses TRBV11-3 and TRBJ2-1; TRBD2 matches at 7 bases. CDR1 is SGHNT, CDR2 YENEEA, per germline. V shed 5 bases and J 0 bases; nucleotides not matched to a gene: 7. CDR3 length equals 16 residues. In nucleotides, the CDR3 is TGTGCCAGCAGCCCCCTCGGGGGGAGCTCCTACAATGAGCAGTTCTTC. Translating gives CASSPLGGSSYNEQFF.

The gene calls are TRBV21-1 and TRBJ2-6; TRBD1 is the table's D call and was not checked against the DNA. TRBV21-1 is marked as a pseudogene. The CDR3 consists of 18 residues. The CDR3 coding sequence is TGTGCCAGCAGCAAAGTAGGGGGACAGTTGTCTGGGGCCAACGTCCTGACTTTC. This encodes CASSKVGGQLSGANVLTF.

The V gene is TRBV18, the J gene TRBJ1-2; weak D call: TRBD1 (5 bases). This CDR3 spans 14 amino acids. Germline V CDR1 and CDR2: KGHSH, LQKENI. Deletions cut 2 bases from V and 8 bases from J, with 15 bases between. As DNA, the CDR3 is TGTGCCAGCTCACCAACGGAGGGAAGGGACGGCTACACCTTC. Amino acid sequence: CASSPTEGRDGYTF. The whole variable domain, filled in from reference TRBV18 and TRBJ1-2, reads NAGVMQNPRHLVRRRGQEARLRCSPMKGHSHVYWYRQLPEEGLKFMVYLQKENIIDESGMPKERFSAEFPKEGPSILRIQQVVRGDSAAYFCASSPTEGRDGYTFGSGTRLTVV.

J is TRBJ1-3 and V is TRBV12-5; no reliable D call. The V and J ends lost 0 bases and 0 bases respectively, with 12 bases between them. Germline V gene lookup returns CDR1 LGHNT and CDR2 FRNRAP. There are 17 residues in the CDR3. The CDR3 sequence: CASGLVLGQNSGNTIYF. Here the CDR3 DNA reads TGTGCTAGTGGTTTGGTACTAGGCCAGAACTCTGGAAACACCATATATTTT.

The chain employs TRBV7-9 and TRBJ1-1, with D hard to call. The CDR3 runs to 13 residues. Deletions cut 2 bases from V and 2 bases from J, with 6 bases between. Germline CDR1 and CDR2: SEHNR and FQNEAQ (reference sequence). CDR3 nucleotides: TGTGCCAGCAGCTTATACAGTAACACTGAAGCTTTCTTT. Its protein is CASSLYSNTEAFF. Together with reference TRBV7-9 and TRBJ1-1, the CDR3 gives the full variable domain: DTGVSQNPRHKITKRGQNVTFRCDPISEHNRLYWYRQTLGQGPEFLTYFQNEAQLEKSRLLSDRFSAERPKGSFSTLEIQRTEQGDSAMYLCASSLYSNTEAFFGQGTRLTVV.

Details on this clone: The same CDR3 arises from other DNA sequences in this sample as well. CDR3 in DNA: TGTGCCACCAGCAAAGGGGCTAGTGGGAGGAACTACGAGCAGTACTTC. As protein: CATSKGASGRNYEQYF. The chain recombines TRBV15 with TRBJ2-7; D possibly corresponds to TRBD2 (6 bases). Between the trimmed V and J ends, which lost 4 bases and 3 bases, there was a span of 19 bases. The CDR3 runs 16 residues. CDR1 is LNHNV and CDR2 is YYDKDF in the germline V gene (reference sequence).

The chain combines TRBV6-5 with TRBJ2-5; possibly TRBD2 for D (6 bases). Between the trimmed V and J ends, which lost 7 bases and 0 bases, there was a span of 12 bases. The CDR3 runs 14 residues. Germline loops: CDR1 MNHEY, CDR2 SVGAGI. The CDR3 DNA reads as TGTGCCAGCACTATGGGAGGAGACCAAGAGACCCAGTACTTC. This translates into CASTMGGDQETQYF.

This clone was observed a handful of times. J is TRBJ2-5 and V is TRBV5-1; possibly TRBD1 for D (5 bases). Trimming shortened V by 5 bases and J by 9 bases, and 11 bases separated the two germline ends. CDR3 length: 11 residues. From germline, CDR1 is SGHRS and CDR2 YFSETQ. The CDR3 reads CASRDTTAQYF. The CDR3 DNA reads as TGCGCCAGCAGGGACACCACGGCCCAGTACTTC.

This chain links TRBV6-5 with TRBJ1-1; D is undetermined. In germline, CDR1 is MNHEY, CDR2 SVGAGI. Trimming pared 6 bases from V and 5 bases from J, leaving 13 bases between. The CDR3 consists of 13 residues. CDR3 sequence reads: CASSWPRMTEAFF. The CDR3 region has the DNA TGTGCCAGCAGCTGGCCCCGAATGACTGAAGCTTTCTTT.

This chain connects TRBV5-1 to TRBJ2-3; 9 nucleotides align to TRBD1. CDR1 and CDR2 from the germline V gene are SGHRS and YFSETQ. The ends lost 4 bases at V and 6 bases at J; junction bases unmatched: 6. This CDR3 has 14 amino acids. This CDR3 reads CASSMGQGPDTQYF. The CDR3 nucleotides read TGCGCCAGCAGCATGGGACAGGGTCCCGATACGCAGTATTTT.

Note on this clone: A read error may produce the germline difference seen at one junction end. The chain employs TRBV7-9 and TRBJ2-5, with D tentatively TRBD2 (5 bases). The V gene's germline CDR1 is SEHNR and CDR2 FQNEAQ (reference sequence). The CDR3 totals 14 residues. As DNA, the CDR3 is TGTGCCAGCAGCGTAGCGTCCGGGGTGGAGACCCAGTACTTC. Amino acids: CASSVASGVETQYF.